These T cell receptor beta chains were read from a single sample in a study of CD8 T cell repertoires and HIV-1 epitope variants. Sequencing was performed with immunoSEQ multiplex PCR; in TCRdb, only in-frame clones are kept and a portion is missing. The sample yields 5,000 or so clones, about 70% seen once. The antigens for these receptors are not known. Sequences were obtained from cultured CD8+ T cells derived from PBMCs. The receptors shown here come from a male donor with HIV. The CDR3 runs from the conserved cysteine through the conserved F or W. The D gene is left open where the match is weak. Not every row has a clone size; where given, it reads once, few, many or a size class.

v_gene: TRBV4-1; abundance: NA; j_gene: TRBJ2-1; d_gene: TRBD1; CDR3nt: TGCGCCAGCAGCCAAGGAAGGGACAGTCACAATGAGCAGTTCTTC; CDR3aa: CASSQGRDSHNEQFF
v_gene: TRBV5-1; abundance: once; j_gene: TRBJ2-1; d_gene: NA; CDR3nt: TGCGCCAGCAGCTTGACTAGCCCCAATGAGCAGTTCTTC; CDR3aa: CASSLTSPNEQFF
v_gene: TRBV25-1; abundance: NA; j_gene: TRBJ1-6; d_gene: NA; CDR3nt: TGTGCCAGCAGGGGGGACTTTTCACCCCTCCACTTT; CDR3aa: CASRGDFSPLHF
v_gene: TRBV14; abundance: NA; j_gene: TRBJ2-7; d_gene: TRBD1; CDR3nt: TGTGCCAGCAGCCGGACAGGACAGGGGACCTACGAGCAGTACTTC; CDR3aa: CASSRTGQGTYEQYF
v_gene: TRBV6-4; abundance: NA; j_gene: TRBJ2-3; d_gene: TRBD1; CDR3nt: TGTGCCAGCAGTGAAGAGGGGGCGGCAGATACGCAGTATTTT; CDR3aa: CASSEEGAADTQYF
v_gene: TRBV2; abundance: few; j_gene: TRBJ2-4; d_gene: NA; CDR3nt: TGTGCCAGCACCCCCTTACCCGGGACTCCAAACGGCATTCAGTACTTC; CDR3aa: CASTPLPGTPNGIQYF
v_gene: TRBV5-6; abundance: NA; j_gene: TRBJ2-7; d_gene: TRBD2; CDR3nt: TGTGCCAGCAGCTTGGGCCTAGCGGTCTACGAGCAGTACTTC; CDR3aa: CASSLGLAVYEQYF
v_gene: TRBV6-6; abundance: NA; j_gene: TRBJ2-5; d_gene: TRBD1; CDR3nt: TGTGCCAGCAGTTTCGGGACAGAAAGCCAAGAGACCCAGTACTTC; CDR3aa: CASSFGTESQETQYF
v_gene: TRBV6-4; abundance: NA; j_gene: TRBJ1-5; d_gene: NA; CDR3nt: TGTGCCAGCAGATCCGTACAGGAAAATCAGCCCCAGCATTTT; CDR3aa: CASRSVQENQPQHF
v_gene: TRBV28; abundance: few; j_gene: TRBJ1-5; d_gene: NA; CDR3nt: TGTGCCAGCAGTATCCCCCGGGACACCAATCAGCCCCAGCATTTT; CDR3aa: CASSIPRDTNQPQHF
v_gene: TRBV7-8; abundance: NA; j_gene: TRBJ1-1; d_gene: NA; CDR3nt: TGTGCCAGCAGCTCCTCAGGGCTCACTGAAGCTTTCTTT; CDR3aa: CASSSSGLTEAFF
v_gene: TRBV2; abundance: NA; j_gene: TRBJ1-5; d_gene: NA; CDR3nt: TGTGCCAGCAGTCCCTCCGGGAACTCCAATCAGCCCCAGCATTTT; CDR3aa: CASSPSGNSNQPQHF
v_gene: TRBV19; abundance: NA; j_gene: TRBJ1-1; d_gene: NA; CDR3nt: TGTGCCAGTAGCCCATCGACGGAACCAAACACTGAAGCTTTCTTT; CDR3aa: CASSPSTEPNTEAFF
v_gene: TRBV15; abundance: NA; j_gene: TRBJ2-2; d_gene: NA; CDR3nt: TGTGCCACCCGTAATAGCTTGAGCACCGGGGAGCTGTTTTTT; CDR3aa: CATRNSLSTGELFF
v_gene: TRBV7-9; abundance: medium-sized; j_gene: TRBJ2-7; d_gene: TRBD1; CDR3nt: TGTGCCAGCAGCTTAGCAGGACTAGGACAGGGGGCTTATGAGCAGTACTTC; CDR3aa: CASSLAGLGQGAYEQYF
v_gene: TRBV19; abundance: NA; j_gene: TRBJ1-1; d_gene: TRBD1; CDR3nt: TGTGCCAGTATGGGGACAGGGGGCGATTTGAACACTGAAGCTTTCTTT; CDR3aa: CASMGTGGDLNTEAFF
v_gene: TRBV15; abundance: NA; j_gene: TRBJ1-4; d_gene: NA; CDR3nt: TGTGCCACCAGCAGAGACAGGGGTGGGGAAAAACTGTTTTTT; CDR3aa: CATSRDRGGEKLFF
v_gene: TRBV19; abundance: NA; j_gene: TRBJ2-1; d_gene: TRBD2; CDR3nt: TGTGCCAGTAGTGATAGCGGGGGAGCCTACAATGAGCAGTTCTTC; CDR3aa: CASSDSGGAYNEQFF
v_gene: TRBV7-9; abundance: few; j_gene: TRBJ2-7; d_gene: TRBD1; CDR3nt: TGTGCCAGCAGCTTAGCGGGACAGGGGGTGGACTACGAGCAGTACTTC; CDR3aa: CASSLAGQGVDYEQYF
v_gene: TRBV4-3; abundance: NA; j_gene: TRBJ2-7; d_gene: TRBD1; CDR3nt: TGCGCCAGCAGCCAAGACCGGGACAGCAGCTCCTACGAGCAGTACTTC; CDR3aa: CASSQDRDSSSYEQYF
v_gene: TRBV19; abundance: NA; j_gene: TRBJ2-3; d_gene: NA; CDR3nt: TGTGCCAGTAGTATCGGACCTGCCGAGGGGGATACGCAGTATTTT; CDR3aa: CASSIGPAEGDTQYF
v_gene: TRBV9; abundance: few; j_gene: TRBJ2-1; d_gene: TRBD2; CDR3nt: TGTGCCAGCAGCGTGCGGGGGGGATTTAATGAGCAGTTCTTC; CDR3aa: CASSVRGGFNEQFF
v_gene: TRBV4-2; abundance: NA; j_gene: TRBJ1-5; d_gene: NA; CDR3nt: TGTGCCAGCAGCCAAGACCCAGGGGAGGCCAATCAGCCCCAGCATTTT; CDR3aa: CASSQDPGEANQPQHF
v_gene: TRBV7-2; abundance: NA; j_gene: TRBJ2-7; d_gene: NA; CDR3nt: TGTGCCAGCAGCGGTTGGAGTAATCCCTACGAGCAGTACTTC; CDR3aa: CASSGWSNPYEQYF
v_gene: TRBV4-1; abundance: NA; j_gene: TRBJ2-7; d_gene: TRBD1; CDR3nt: TGCGCCAGCAGCCAAGGCGACAGGGGGCATTACGAGCAGTACTTC; CDR3aa: CASSQGDRGHYEQYF
v_gene: TRBV19; abundance: NA; j_gene: TRBJ1-1; d_gene: NA; CDR3nt: TGTGCCAGTAGCCCGGGTTGGGGCACTGAAGCTTTCTTT; CDR3aa: CASSPGWGTEAFF
v_gene: TRBV14; abundance: NA; j_gene: TRBJ2-1; d_gene: TRBD2; CDR3nt: TGTGCCAGCAGCCAAGAACTAGCGGAAAACGACAATGAGCAGTTCTTC; CDR3aa: CASSQELAENDNEQFF
v_gene: TRBV23-1; abundance: NA; j_gene: TRBJ2-3; d_gene: NA; CDR3nt: TGCGCCAGCAGTCTCCGCGCGCCACGGCAGAGCACAGATACGCAGTATTTT; CDR3aa: CASSLRAPRQSTDTQYF
v_gene: TRBV7-9; abundance: NA; j_gene: TRBJ2-3; d_gene: TRBD2; CDR3nt: TGTGCCAGCAGCTTCCCTAAGACTAGCGGGGGTACAGATACGCAGTATTTT; CDR3aa: CASSFPKTSGGTDTQYF
v_gene: TRBV28; abundance: few; j_gene: TRBJ1-1; d_gene: NA; CDR3nt: TGTGCCAGCAGTTTTCGGGGATGGGGCACTGAAGCTTTCTTT; CDR3aa: CASSFRGWGTEAFF
v_gene: TRBV4-3; abundance: NA; j_gene: TRBJ1-6; d_gene: NA; CDR3nt: TGCGCCAGCAGCCAAGATTGGGCCGGGGTGGGGGATAACTCCTATAATTCACCCCTCCACTTT; CDR3aa: CASSQDWAGVGDNSYNSPLHF
v_gene: TRBV7-3; abundance: NA; j_gene: TRBJ1-3; d_gene: NA; CDR3nt: TGTGCCAGCAGCTTAGGGTTTGGAAACACCATATATTTT; CDR3aa: CASSLGFGNTIYF
v_gene: TRBV29-1; abundance: NA; j_gene: TRBJ2-3; d_gene: NA; CDR3nt: TGCAGCATTTCAGGGTTTGTAAATACGCAGTATTTT; CDR3aa: CSISGFVNTQYF
v_gene: TRBV28; abundance: NA; j_gene: TRBJ2-7; d_gene: NA; CDR3nt: TGTGCCAGCAGGTCAAGGTCTACATCCTACGAGCAGTACTTC; CDR3aa: CASRSRSTSYEQYF
v_gene: TRBV7-9; abundance: NA; j_gene: TRBJ1-1; d_gene: NA; CDR3nt: TGTGCCAGCAGCCAAGCGCAGGGGATGAACACTGAAGCTTTCTTT; CDR3aa: CASSQAQGMNTEAFF
v_gene: TRBV6-5; abundance: NA; j_gene: TRBJ2-6; d_gene: NA; CDR3nt: TGTGCCAGCACCTTAGTATCTGGGGCCAACGTCCTGACTTTC; CDR3aa: CASTLVSGANVLTF
v_gene: TRBV5-4; abundance: NA; j_gene: TRBJ2-1; d_gene: NA; CDR3nt: TGTGCCAGCAGCTTGGGACAGTATAATGAGCAGTTCTTC; CDR3aa: CASSLGQYNEQFF
v_gene: TRBV7-2; abundance: few; j_gene: TRBJ1-4; d_gene: NA; CDR3nt: TGTGCCAGCAGCTTAGGACAGGCAGCCTATAATGAAAAACTGTTTTTT; CDR3aa: CASSLGQAAYNEKLFF
v_gene: TRBV7-9; abundance: few; j_gene: TRBJ1-1; d_gene: NA; CDR3nt: TGTGCCAGCAGCTTAGGACAGGTTTCACCCGAAGCTTTCTTT; CDR3aa: CASSLGQVSPEAFF
v_gene: TRBV27; abundance: NA; j_gene: TRBJ2-2; d_gene: NA; CDR3nt: TGTGCCAGCAGCTCCATAACCGGGACCGGGGAGCTGTTTTTT; CDR3aa: CASSSITGTGELFF
v_gene: TRBV10-1; abundance: NA; j_gene: TRBJ1-4; d_gene: NA; CDR3nt: TGCGCCAGCAGTGGGCGGGCCAATGAAAAACTGTTTTTT; CDR3aa: CASSGRANEKLFF
v_gene: TRBV29-1; abundance: NA; j_gene: TRBJ2-1; d_gene: TRBD2; CDR3nt: TGCAGCGTTAGACTAGCGGGCCCCAATGAGCAGTTCTTC; CDR3aa: CSVRLAGPNEQFF
v_gene: TRBV9; abundance: NA; j_gene: TRBJ2-7; d_gene: TRBD1; CDR3nt: TGTGCCAGCAGCGTCCGGGACAGCTTCTACGAGCAGTACTTC; CDR3aa: CASSVRDSFYEQYF
v_gene: TRBV15; abundance: NA; j_gene: TRBJ2-3; d_gene: TRBD2; CDR3nt: TGTGCCACCAGCAGTACTAGCGGGGGGGCAGATACGCAGTATTTT; CDR3aa: CATSSTSGGADTQYF
v_gene: TRBV5-4; abundance: NA; j_gene: TRBJ2-5; d_gene: TRBD2; CDR3nt: TGTGCCAGCAGCGCGGTTATCGGGGGGAACCAAGAGACCCAGTACTTC; CDR3aa: CASSAVIGGNQETQYF
v_gene: TRBV9; abundance: NA; j_gene: TRBJ2-1; d_gene: TRBD1; CDR3nt: TGTGCCAGCAGCCCAGGGACAGGGTACAATGAGCAGTTCTTC; CDR3aa: CASSPGTGYNEQFF
v_gene: TRBV29-1; abundance: NA; j_gene: TRBJ2-2; d_gene: NA; CDR3nt: TGCAGCGTTGAAATGGGGGTTGAAAGTGCCGGGGAGCTGTTTTTT; CDR3aa: CSVEMGVESAGELFF
v_gene: TRBV5-5; abundance: few; j_gene: TRBJ1-5; d_gene: NA; CDR3nt: TGTGCCAGCAGCGATCACAATCAGCCCCAGCATTTT; CDR3aa: CASSDHNQPQHF
v_gene: TRBV5-6; abundance: NA; j_gene: TRBJ2-7; d_gene: NA; CDR3nt: TGTGCCAGCAGCTTTTCGAGTGATAGCTACGAGCAGTACTTC; CDR3aa: CASSFSSDSYEQYF
v_gene: TRBV5-1; abundance: NA; j_gene: TRBJ2-1; d_gene: NA; CDR3nt: TGCGCCAGCAGCGACCCCGGGAGTGTAGCCTACAATGAGCAGTTCTTC; CDR3aa: CASSDPGSVAYNEQFF
v_gene: TRBV6-5; abundance: NA; j_gene: TRBJ2-7; d_gene: NA; CDR3nt: TGTGCCAGCAGTTATTACTTACCGGGACATCTATCCGAGCAGTACTTC; CDR3aa: CASSYYLPGHLSEQYF